One sample yielded the 25 T cell receptor beta chains listed below, sequenced in a study of radiotherapy plus CTLA-4 blockade in lung cancer (dated by TCRdb to the late 2010s). Library method: the immunoSEQ multiplex PCR assay. In TCRdb, the immuneACCESS table is reduced to in-frame sequences with V and J assigned. These tables do not hold every clone; where another copy was compared, an unresolved V gene accounts for under half, and the others remain unexplained. This sample is represented by approximately 97,000 clones; 83% of them were singletons. The top ten clonotypes cover over 0.75% of the sample. The sequencing here drew on peripheral blood, taken from a patient treated with radiotherapy plus ipilimumab. Receptors originate from a human donor with non-small cell lung cancer who had stable disease on radiotherapy plus ipilimumab.

The CDR3 DNA reads TGTGCCAGTAGTAAAGGAGGACTAGCAGGGATCCAAGAGACCCAGTACTTC. Translating it yields CASSKGGLAGIQETQYF. This chain joins TRBV19 and TRBJ2-5; TRBD2 matches 8 bases. CDR3 length: 17 amino acids. Per the germline V gene, CDR1 is LNHDA and CDR2 is SQIVND (reference sequence). The V and J ends lost 4 bases and 1 base, in that order; junction bases with no gene match: 11.

The J gene is TRBJ1-2, the V gene TRBV6-6; 10 bases are a match to TRBD1. The CDR3 has 16 amino acids. Germline V gene sequence: CDR1 MNHNY, CDR2 SVGAGI (reference sequence). V gave up 4 bases and J gave up 4 bases; unmatched junction bases: 9. The CDR3 sequence: CASSSPPGQGSYGYTF. In DNA form, the CDR3 reads TGTGCCAGCAGTTCCCCGCCGGGACAGGGGAGCTATGGCTACACCTTC.

The count of this clone is one. V and J are TRBV2 and TRBJ1-2; D is uncertain. Germline V gene data show CDR1 as SNHLY and CDR2 as FYNNEI. Trimming took 4 bases from V and 0 from J, leaving 9 bases between them. The CDR3 extends over 14 amino acids. The CDR3 protein is CASSAGAPNYGYTF. CDR3 nucleotides: TGTGCCAGCAGTGCTGGTGCTCCTAACTATGGCTACACCTTC.

The chain couples TRBV7-6 to TRBJ2-5, with D perhaps TRBD2 (6 bases). This CDR3 is 13 amino acids long. In germline, CDR1 is SGHVS, CDR2 FNYEAQ. V gave up 1 base and J gave up 5 bases, with 8 bases separating them. CDR3 coding DNA: TGTGCCAGCAGCTTAGTTGGGGGGGAGACCCAGTACTTC. Its translation: CASSLVGGETQYF.

The rearrangement links TRBV27 to TRBJ2-5, with 9 bases identical to TRBD1. Germline CDR1 is MNHEY and CDR2 is SMNVEV (reference sequence). V lost 4 bases, J lost 7 bases, and 13 bases stayed unmatched. CDR3 length: 16 amino acids. The CDR3 loop reads CASSWGRLRQGGTQYF. CDR3 DNA: TGTGCCAGCAGTTGGGGGAGACTGCGACAGGGGGGGACCCAGTACTTC.

The rearrangement links TRBV6-4 to TRBJ2-7; D assignment may be TRBD1 or TRBD2 (5 bases each). CDR1 and CDR2 (germline): MRHNA, SNTAGT. This CDR3 comprises 14 residues. V lost 3 bases and J lost 6, with 15 bases in between. The CDR3 DNA follows: TGTGCCAGCAGTGATTTACCGGGACGGCCCGAGCAGTACTTC. Its translation: CASSDLPGRPEQYF.

The chain combines TRBV5-4 with TRBJ2-5; D is ambiguous. The germline gives CDR1 SGHNT, CDR2 YYREEE (reference sequence). The length of the CDR3 is 13 residues. Deletions cut 2 bases from V and 1 base from J, with 6 bases between. The CDR3 sequence: CASSLRTQETQYF. For the CDR3, the DNA is TGTGCCAGCAGCTTAAGAACCCAAGAGACCCAGTACTTC.

This chain uses TRBV18 with TRBJ2-2, with a tentative D call TRBD2 (5 bases). Germline V lookup: CDR1 KGHSH, CDR2 LQKENI. V lost 4 bases and J lost 3, with 15 bases in between. The CDR3 loop spans 16 amino acids. The CDR3 DNA follows: TGTGCCAGCTCACGCTACGAGCGGAGCTACACCGGGGAGCTGTTTTTT. Translation: CASSRYERSYTGELFF.

Worth noting for this clone: A junction end diverges from the germline sequence, so it may reflect a read error. J is TRBJ2-1 and V is TRBV2, with TRBD1 matching over 8 bases. Germline loops: CDR1 SNHLY, CDR2 FYNNEI. The CDR3 extends over 13 amino acids. The CDR3 sequence: CAGRGLAYNEQFF. CDR3 DNA: TGTGCCGGCAGGGGGCTCGCCTACAATGAGCAGTTCTTC.

This sequence joins TRBV7-3 and TRBJ2-7, with 8 bases lining up with TRBD1. Looked up from germline, CDR1 is SGHTA and CDR2 is FQGTGA. The V gene end was trimmed by 5 bases and the J gene end by 3 bases; junction bases not matched to a gene: 9. The CDR3 has 15 amino acids. CDR3 in DNA: TGTGCCAGCAGCCCGGACCCTACAGGGGGCTACGAGCAGTACTTC. Translated, it gives CASSPDPTGGYEQYF.

The J gene is TRBJ2-2, the V gene TRBV28; a possible D gene is TRBD1 (5 bases). The CDR3 totals 15 residues. Germline V gene sequence: CDR1 MDHEN, CDR2 SYDVKM. The V gene lost 8 bases and the J gene lost 4 bases, with 17 bases spanning the gap. CDR3 nucleotides: TGTGCCAGCGGCCTGGTGGGGCGAGGCACCGGGGAGCTGTTTTTT. Translated, it gives CASGLVGRGTGELFF. Full variable domain (missing parts from reference TRBV28 and TRBJ2-2): DVKVTQSSRYLVKRTGEKVFLECVQDMDHENMFWYRQDPGLGLRLIYFSYDVKMKEKGDIPEGYSVSREKKERFSLILESASTNQTSMYLCASGLVGRGTGELFFGEGSRLTVL.

This clone showed up just a few times. J is TRBJ1-5 and V is TRBV10-2; D call uncertain. Between the trimmed V and J ends, which lost 0 bases and 1 base, there was a span of 10 bases. The CDR3 covers 16 residues. Germline values: CDR1 WSHSY, CDR2 SAAADI. The chain's CDR3 is CASSESGTASNQPQHF. CDR3 sequence (DNA): TGCGCCAGCAGTGAGTCTGGCACGGCGAGCAATCAGCCCCAGCATTTT.

This clone turned up a few times. The chain employs TRBV7-9 and TRBJ1-2, with D uncertain. V dropped 3 bases and J dropped 7 bases, with 18 bases sitting between them. The CDR3 covers 15 residues. Germline V gene data show CDR1 as SEHNR and CDR2 as FQNEAQ (reference sequence). DNA of the CDR3: TGTGCCAGCAGCTTGGATGGGGTTGGGCAGGCTGGCTACACCTTC. This translates into CASSLDGVGQAGYTF.

The chain carries TRBV5-1 and TRBJ2-2; perhaps TRBD1 as D (5 bases). V was pared by 5 bases and J by 2 bases, with 7 bases between. CDR1 SGHRS and CDR2 YFSETQ come from the germline V gene. The CDR3 length is 13 residues. CDR3 nucleotide sequence: TGCGCCAGCAGACAGGCTAACACCGGGGAGCTGTTTTTT. This encodes CASRQANTGELFF.

The chain recombines TRBV4-2 with TRBJ2-4, with TRBD1 matching over 8 bases. Unmatched junction bases numbered 7, after V lost 4 bases and J lost 2 bases. CDR3 length: 16 residues. Germline-derived CDR1 and CDR2 are LGHNA and YNFKEQ. CDR3 coding DNA: TGTGCCAGCAGCCGGCGGCAGGGGGCTACCAAAAACATTCAGTACTTC. Residues: CASSRRQGATKNIQYF.

V usage is TRBV2 and J usage is TRBJ1-4, with 8 bases lining up with TRBD1. The CDR3 is made up of 14 amino acids. J was trimmed by 8 bases and V by 4 bases; bases with no gene match: 6. Per germline, CDR1 SNHLY and CDR2 FYNNEI. The CDR3 here is CASSGQGSREKLFF. In DNA form, the CDR3 reads TGTGCCAGCAGTGGACAGGGGTCGCGCGAAAAACTGTTTTTT.

The chain carries TRBV14 and TRBJ1-1, with D unclear. CDR1 and CDR2 (germline): SGHDN, FVKESK. Trimming removed 2 bases from V and 2 bases from J, with 9 bases in between. The CDR3 contains 14 residues. CDR3 sequence (DNA): TGTGCCAGCAGCCAACCTGACACTAACACTGAAGCTTTCTTT. Its protein product is CASSQPDTNTEAFF.

The rearrangement joins TRBV25-1 to TRBJ2-5; D is ambiguous. V lost 2 bases and J lost 4, with 14 bases in between. From germline, CDR1 is MGHDK and CDR2 SYGVNS. The CDR3 runs to 15 residues. CDR3 coding DNA: TGTGCCAGCAGTGAAGGGCAGCGACCAAGAGAGACCCAGTACTTC. Its translation is CASSEGQRPRETQYF. Based on the CDR3 plus reference TRBV25-1 and TRBJ2-5, the full variable domain is EADIYQTPRYLVIGTGKKITLECSQTMGHDKMYWYQQDPGMELHLIHYSYGVNSTEKGDLSSESTVSRIRTEHFPLTLESARPSHTSQYLCASSEGQRPRETQYFGPGTRLLVL.

The chain carries TRBV27 and TRBJ1-6, with D uncertain. The germline V and J ends were trimmed by 5 bases and 5 bases, with 13 bases remaining between them. This CDR3 comprises 15 residues. Germline V lookup: CDR1 MNHEY, CDR2 SMNVEV (reference sequence). As DNA, the CDR3 is TGTGCCAGCAGTCGTCGCGAGGGTGATAATTCACCCCTCCACTTT. Translation: CASSRREGDNSPLHF.

The V and J genes are TRBV7-3 and TRBJ1-2, with D possibly TRBD1 on 5 matching bases. CDR1 SGHTA and CDR2 FQGTGA come from the germline V gene. With 4 bases removed from V and 2 bases from J, the gap between germline ends came to 8 bases. The CDR3 covers 13 residues. For the CDR3, the DNA is TGTGCCAGCAGCTCCCAGGGAAACTATGGCTACACCTTC. This encodes CASSSQGNYGYTF.

V usage is TRBV11-2 and J usage is TRBJ1-2, with D possibly TRBD1 on 5 matching bases. The CDR3 spans 12 residues. Trimming stripped 4 bases from V and 4 bases from J, with 7 bases between. Per germline, CDR1 SGHAT and CDR2 FQNNGV. In nucleotides, the CDR3 is TGTGCCAGCAGCTCGACAGTCTATGGCTACACCTTC. It codes for CASSSTVYGYTF.

The chain links TRBV7-6 to TRBJ2-2; TRBD2 agrees at 12 bases. This CDR3 spans 18 amino acids. After removal of 5 bases from V and 0 bases from J, the junction contained 7 bases not matched to a gene. The germline V gene encodes CDR1 SGHVS and CDR2 FNYEAQ. The CDR3 loop is CASSARLAGVPNTGELFF. Here the CDR3 DNA reads TGTGCCAGCAGCGCAAGACTAGCGGGGGTACCGAACACCGGGGAGCTGTTTTTT.

The rearrangement uses TRBV10-3 and TRBJ2-5; no reliable D call. The CDR3 contains 13 residues. Germline V gene sequence: CDR1 ENHRY, CDR2 SYGVKD. Trimming stripped 1 base from V and 4 bases from J, with 7 bases between. The CDR3 DNA reads as TGTGCCATCAGTGAGTGGGTGGGAGAGACCCAGTACTTC. It translates to CAISEWVGETQYF.

The chain carries TRBV9 and TRBJ2-1; 7 nucleotides line up with TRBD2. The J segment lost 4 bases and the V segment lost 4 bases, leaving 8 bases of the junction unmatched. The CDR3 has 15 residues. From germline, CDR1 is SGDLS and CDR2 YYNGEE. The CDR3 DNA sequence: TGTGCCAGCAGCCCCCAGCGGGGTATTTACAATGAGCAGTTCTTC. Encoded protein: CASSPQRGIYNEQFF. Looking up the rest from reference TRBV9 and TRBJ2-1 gives the full variable domain: DSGVTQTPKHLITATGQRVTLRCSPRSGDLSVYWYQQSLDQGLQFLIQYYNGEERAKGNILERFSAQQFPDLHSELNLSSLELGDSALYFCASSPQRGIYNEQFFGPGTRLTVL.

The chain carries TRBV28 and TRBJ2-5; 12 bases fit TRBD2. Per the germline V gene, CDR1 is MDHEN and CDR2 is SYDVKM. The CDR3 has 14 amino acids. With V trimmed by 5 bases and J by 7 bases, 5 bases remained unmatched. This chain's CDR3 is CASSLAGGQGTQYF. As DNA, the CDR3 is TGTGCCAGCAGTCTAGCGGGGGGGCAGGGGACCCAGTACTTC. The whole variable domain, remainder taken from reference TRBV28 and TRBJ2-5, is DVKVTQSSRYLVKRTGEKVFLECVQDMDHENMFWYRQDPGLGLRLIYFSYDVKMKEKGDIPEGYSVSREKKERFSLILESASTNQTSMYLCASSLAGGQGTQYFGPGTRLLVL.